These T cell receptor beta chains were read from a single sample in a study of T cell responses to AZD1222 COVID-19 vaccine. Data came from immunoSEQ multiplex PCR; TCRdb stores just in-frame clones and leaves some out. The sample includes around 100,000 clones, around 94% of them seen just once. This specimen consisted of peripheral blood, obtained on day 0 of AZD1222 vaccination. Receptors originate from an adult in good health. Each CDR3 is given with its conserved first and last residue. The order of the fields is clone size, V gene, CDR3 protein. The size field is filled for only some rows; it gives once, few, many or a size class.

size: NA
V: TRBV5-1
CDR3: CASSLEGTIYGYTF

size: NA
V: TRBV6-1
CDR3: CASSEEGGIEAFF

size: NA
V: TRBV6-5
CDR3: CASSYYRGDIQYF

size: NA
V: TRBV6-4
CDR3: CASSPLPGGGDEQYF

size: NA
V: TRBV12-3/TRBV12-4
CDR3: CASSRNRGYEQYF

size: NA
V: TRBV27
CDR3: CASSLDANYGYTF

size: NA
V: TRBV7-9
CDR3: CASSLETTYGYTF

size: NA
V: TRBV7-3
CDR3: CASSLWSEDEQFF

size: NA
V: TRBV21-1
CDR3: CASSTPGGPLGYTF

size: NA
V: TRBV19
CDR3: CASSKIGASNYGYTF

size: NA
V: TRBV6-6
CDR3: CASSKMIGGTPLATNTEAFF

size: NA
V: TRBV12-3/TRBV12-4
CDR3: CASSFPRGGYTF

size: NA
V: TRBV19
CDR3: CASRPTGPTGELFF

size: NA
V: TRBV11-2
CDR3: CASSLSARSGNTIYF

size: NA
V: TRBV10-1
CDR3: CASSEDGVQGGQLGQFF

size: NA
V: TRBV2
CDR3: CASSSTGGPGGYTF

size: NA
V: TRBV7-3
CDR3: CASSLIPSGRGNEQFF

size: NA
V: TRBV20-1
CDR3: CSARAGYEQYF

size: NA
V: TRBV19
CDR3: CASSKGGTGNTIYF

size: NA
V: TRBV10-2
CDR3: CASKLAGGNNEQFF

size: NA
V: TRBV12-3/TRBV12-4
CDR3: CASSFSAVEAFF

size: once
V: TRBV7-9
CDR3: CASSAKSGGGEETQYF

size: NA
V: TRBV3-1/TRBV3-2
CDR3: CASTRRRSGSNSGYTF

size: NA
V: TRBV28
CDR3: CASSFTPRTDSNQPQHF

size: NA
V: TRBV18
CDR3: CASSPSRYEQFF

size: few
V: TRBV5-6
CDR3: CASSWASSNYGYTF

size: NA
V: TRBV24-1
CDR3: CATSDPTSRGNEQFF

size: NA
V: TRBV27
CDR3: CASSLLPSSHEQFF